This T cell receptor beta chain was identified during a study of PD-L1 blockade in urothelial cancer. Study-level background: The number of prior chemotherapy regimens per patient was 0 to 3. At 3 weeks after treatment start (second dose) and again at 6 weeks, blood was analyzed.

The time point denotes: peripheral blood 6 weeks after treatment start. The CDR3 extends over 14 amino acids. Germline CDR1 and CDR2: SGHKS and YYEKEE (reference sequence). Trimming removed 3 bases at V and 5 bases at J, with 14 bases between. Every PCR was spiked with synthetic TCR analog templates. Sequencing was performed with immunoSEQ multiplex PCR; in TCRdb, only in-frame clones are kept and a portion is missing. This repertoire shows roughly 51,000 clones, approximately 86% found once; its top ten account for roughly 1.8%. Points from the study as a whole: Tumor-associated blood clones were expanded more by durable-benefit patients at 3 weeks.

Comments on this clone: The antigen remains unidentified.

This material consisted of PBMCs, taken around atezolizumab (anti-PD-L1) treatment. The rearrangement uses TRBV5-5 and TRBJ1-1; tentatively, D is TRBD1 (6 bases). The sequence was obtained from a man between 50 and 59 years old with urothelial cancer. Here the CDR3 reads CASSSPGVWTEAFF. The CDR3 DNA is TGTGCCAGCAGCTCCCCAGGGGTGTGGACTGAAGCTTTCTTT. The full variable domain, in which reference TRBV5-5 and TRBJ1-1 provide the parts outside the CDR3, is DAGVTQSPTHLIKTRGQQVTLRCSPISGHKSVSWYQQVLGQGPQFIFQYYEKEERGRGNFPDRFSARQFPNYSSELNVNALLLGDSALYLCASSSPGVWTEAFFGQGTRLTVV.